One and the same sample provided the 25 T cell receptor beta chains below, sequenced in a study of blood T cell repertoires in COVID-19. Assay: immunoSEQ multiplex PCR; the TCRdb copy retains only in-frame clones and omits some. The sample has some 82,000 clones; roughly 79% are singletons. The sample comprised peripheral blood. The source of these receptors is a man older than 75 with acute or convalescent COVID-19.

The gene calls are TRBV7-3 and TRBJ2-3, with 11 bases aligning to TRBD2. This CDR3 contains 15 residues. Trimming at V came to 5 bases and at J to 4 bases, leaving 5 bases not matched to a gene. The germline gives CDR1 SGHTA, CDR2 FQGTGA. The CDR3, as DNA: TGTGCCAGCAGCCGAAGGGGACTAGCGGCAGATACGCAGTATTTT. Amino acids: CASSRRGLAADTQYF.

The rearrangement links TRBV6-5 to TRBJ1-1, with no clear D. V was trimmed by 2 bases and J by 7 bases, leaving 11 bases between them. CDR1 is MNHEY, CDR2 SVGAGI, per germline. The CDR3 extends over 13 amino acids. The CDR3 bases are TGTGCCAGCAGTTACGCGTGGGGAGTTGAAGCTTTCTTT. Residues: CASSYAWGVEAFF.

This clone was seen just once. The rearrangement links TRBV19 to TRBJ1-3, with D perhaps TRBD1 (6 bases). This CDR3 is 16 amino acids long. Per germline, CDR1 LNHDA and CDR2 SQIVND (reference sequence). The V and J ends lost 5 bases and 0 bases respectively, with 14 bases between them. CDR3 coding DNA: TGTGCCAGTAGTGGACGACAGGCGTCCTCTGGAAACACCATATATTTT. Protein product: CASSGRQASSGNTIYF.

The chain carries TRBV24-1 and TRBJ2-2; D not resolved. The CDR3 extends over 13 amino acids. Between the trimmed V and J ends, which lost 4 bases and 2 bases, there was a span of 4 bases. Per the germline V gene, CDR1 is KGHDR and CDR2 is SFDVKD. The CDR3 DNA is TGTGCCACCAGTGACCCTAACACCGGGGAGCTGTTTTTT. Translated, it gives CATSDPNTGELFF.

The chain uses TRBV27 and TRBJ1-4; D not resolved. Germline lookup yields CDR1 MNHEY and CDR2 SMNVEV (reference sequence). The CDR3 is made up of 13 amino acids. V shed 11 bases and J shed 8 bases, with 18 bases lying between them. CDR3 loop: CARIPTLREKLFF. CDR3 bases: TGTGCCCGCATACCGACTCTTCGGGAAAAACTGTTTTTT.

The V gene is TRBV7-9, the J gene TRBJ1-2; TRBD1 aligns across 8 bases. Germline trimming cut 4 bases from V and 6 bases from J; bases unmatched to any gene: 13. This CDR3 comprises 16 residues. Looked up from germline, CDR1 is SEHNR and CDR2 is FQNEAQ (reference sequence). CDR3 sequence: CASSSADRAEVHGYTF. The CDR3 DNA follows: TGTGCCAGCAGCTCCGCGGACAGGGCAGAGGTGCATGGCTACACCTTC.

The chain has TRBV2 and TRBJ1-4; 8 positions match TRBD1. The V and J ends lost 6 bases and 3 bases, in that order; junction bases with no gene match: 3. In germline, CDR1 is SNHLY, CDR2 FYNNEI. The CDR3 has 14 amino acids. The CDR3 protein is CASSMTGANEKLFF. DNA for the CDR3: TGTGCCAGCAGCATGACAGGGGCTAATGAAAAACTGTTTTTT.

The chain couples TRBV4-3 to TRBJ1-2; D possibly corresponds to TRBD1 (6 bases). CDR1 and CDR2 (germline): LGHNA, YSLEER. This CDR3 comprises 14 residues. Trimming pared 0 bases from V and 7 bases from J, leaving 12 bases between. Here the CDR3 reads CASSQDYRERGYTF. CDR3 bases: TGCGCCAGCAGCCAAGATTACAGGGAGCGTGGCTACACCTTC.

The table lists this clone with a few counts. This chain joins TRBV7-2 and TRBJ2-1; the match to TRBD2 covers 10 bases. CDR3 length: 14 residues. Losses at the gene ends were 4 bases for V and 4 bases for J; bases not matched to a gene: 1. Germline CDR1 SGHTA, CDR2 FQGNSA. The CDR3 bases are TGTGCCAGCAGCTGGACTAGCGGATACAATGAGCAGTTCTTC. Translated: CASSWTSGYNEQFF. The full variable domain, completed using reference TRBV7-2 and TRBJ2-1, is GAGVSQSPSNKVTEKGKDVELRCDPISGHTALYWYRQSLGQGLEFLIYFQGNSAPDKSGLPSDRFSAERTGGSVSTLTIQRTQQEDSAVYLCASSWTSGYNEQFFGPGTRLTVL.

The CDR3 protein is CASSLAPSGELDTQYF. The CDR3 DNA reads as TGCGCCAGCAGCTTGGCCCCGTCGGGAGAACTAGATACGCAGTATTTT. The chain is built from TRBV5-1 and TRBJ2-3; TRBD2 is a possible D gene (6 bases). Per the germline V gene, CDR1 is SGHRS and CDR2 is YFSETQ. The CDR3 has 16 residues. The ends were cut back, 0 bases at V and 5 bases at J, with 16 bases in the middle.

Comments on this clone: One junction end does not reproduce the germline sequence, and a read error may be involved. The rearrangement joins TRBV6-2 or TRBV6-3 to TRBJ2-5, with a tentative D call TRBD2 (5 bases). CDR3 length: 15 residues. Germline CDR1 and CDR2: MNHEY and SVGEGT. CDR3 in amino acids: CASTPRWRNQETQYF. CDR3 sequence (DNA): TGTGCCAGCACCCCCCGGTGGAGGAACCAGGAGACCCAGTACTTC.

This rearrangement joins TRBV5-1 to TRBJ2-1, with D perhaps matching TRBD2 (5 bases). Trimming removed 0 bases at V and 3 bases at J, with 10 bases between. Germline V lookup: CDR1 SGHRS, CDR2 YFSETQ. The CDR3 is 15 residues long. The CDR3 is CASSLAVSVYNEQFF. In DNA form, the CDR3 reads TGCGCCAGCAGCTTGGCCGTTAGCGTCTACAATGAGCAGTTCTTC. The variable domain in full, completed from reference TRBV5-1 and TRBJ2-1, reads KAGVTQTPRYLIKTRGQQVTLSCSPISGHRSVSWYQQTPGQGLQFLFEYFSETQRNKGNFPGRFSGRQFSNSRSEMNVSTLELGDSALYLCASSLAVSVYNEQFFGPGTRLTVL.

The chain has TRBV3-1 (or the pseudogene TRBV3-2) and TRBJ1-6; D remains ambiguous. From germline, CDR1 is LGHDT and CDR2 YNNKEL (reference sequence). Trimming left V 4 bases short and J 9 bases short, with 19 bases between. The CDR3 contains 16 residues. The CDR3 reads CASSRRLTGLGSPLHF. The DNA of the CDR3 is TGTGCCAGCAGCCGAAGATTAACGGGTTTAGGTTCACCCCTCCACTTT.

DNA for the CDR3: TGTGCCAGTAGGACCAGGGGTATGGCCACTGAAGCTTTCTTT. Translating it yields CASRTRGMATEAFF. V usage is TRBV19 and J usage is TRBJ1-1; D might be TRBD1 (6 bases). Germline values: CDR1 LNHDA, CDR2 SQIVND (reference sequence). This CDR3 spans 14 amino acids. Trimming left V 6 bases short and J 4 bases short, with 15 bases between.

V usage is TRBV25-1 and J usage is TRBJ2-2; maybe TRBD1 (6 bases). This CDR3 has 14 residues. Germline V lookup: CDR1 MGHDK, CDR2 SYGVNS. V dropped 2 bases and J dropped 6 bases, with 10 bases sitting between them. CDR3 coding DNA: TGTGCCAGCAGTGAAACAGGGAGCCCCGGGGAGCTGTTTTTT. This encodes CASSETGSPGELFF.

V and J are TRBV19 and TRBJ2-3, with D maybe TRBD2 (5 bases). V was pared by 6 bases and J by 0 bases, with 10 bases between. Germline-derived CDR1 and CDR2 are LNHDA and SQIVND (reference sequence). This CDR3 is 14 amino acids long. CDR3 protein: CASSKRGSTDTQYF. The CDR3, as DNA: TGTGCCAGTAGCAAACGGGGAAGCACAGATACGCAGTATTTT.

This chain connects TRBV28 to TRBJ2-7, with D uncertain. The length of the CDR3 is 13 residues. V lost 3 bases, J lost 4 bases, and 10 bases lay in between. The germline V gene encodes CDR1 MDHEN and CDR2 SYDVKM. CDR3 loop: CASSFSDGYEQYF. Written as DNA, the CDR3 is TGTGCCAGCAGTTTTTCTGACGGGTACGAGCAGTACTTC.

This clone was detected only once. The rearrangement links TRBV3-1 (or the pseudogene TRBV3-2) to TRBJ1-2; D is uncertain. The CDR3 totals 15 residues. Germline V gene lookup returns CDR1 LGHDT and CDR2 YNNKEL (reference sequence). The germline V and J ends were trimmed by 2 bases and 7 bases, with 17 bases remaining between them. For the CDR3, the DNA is TGTGCCAGCAGCCAAAATGTGGGAGGGTCGAGTGGCTACACCTTC. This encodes CASSQNVGGSSGYTF.

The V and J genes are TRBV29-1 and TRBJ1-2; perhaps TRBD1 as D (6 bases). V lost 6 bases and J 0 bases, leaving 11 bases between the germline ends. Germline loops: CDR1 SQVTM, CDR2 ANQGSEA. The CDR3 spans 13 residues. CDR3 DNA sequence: TGCAGCGTGACGACAGGACCTAACTATGGCTACACCTTC. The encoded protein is CSVTTGPNYGYTF. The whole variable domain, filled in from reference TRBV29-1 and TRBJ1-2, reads SAVISQKPSRDICQRGTSLTIQCQVDSQVTMMFWYRQQPGQSLTLIATANQGSEATYESGFVIDKFPISRPNLTFSTLTVSNMSPEDSSIYLCSVTTGPNYGYTFGSGTRLTVV.

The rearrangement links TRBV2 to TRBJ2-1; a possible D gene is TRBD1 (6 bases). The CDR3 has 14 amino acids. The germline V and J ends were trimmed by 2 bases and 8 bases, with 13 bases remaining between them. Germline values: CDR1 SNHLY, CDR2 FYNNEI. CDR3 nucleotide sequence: TGTGCCAGCAGTGAAAACAGGGATAGCGATGAGCAGTTCTTC. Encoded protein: CASSENRDSDEQFF.

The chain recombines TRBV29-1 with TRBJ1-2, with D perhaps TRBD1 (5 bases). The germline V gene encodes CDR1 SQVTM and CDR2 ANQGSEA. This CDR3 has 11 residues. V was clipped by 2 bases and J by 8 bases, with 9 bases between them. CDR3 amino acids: CSVEQGIGYTF. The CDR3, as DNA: TGCAGCGTTGAACAGGGTATCGGCTACACCTTC.

CDR3 amino acids: CASGTGSTDTQYF. CDR3 bases: TGTGCCAGCGGGACAGGGTCCACAGATACGCAGTATTTT. This sequence joins TRBV25-1 and TRBJ2-3; 9 nucleotides line up with TRBD1. The germline gives CDR1 MGHDK, CDR2 SYGVNS. The CDR3 extends over 13 amino acids. The V and J ends lost 8 bases and 2 bases, in that order; junction bases with no gene match: 2.

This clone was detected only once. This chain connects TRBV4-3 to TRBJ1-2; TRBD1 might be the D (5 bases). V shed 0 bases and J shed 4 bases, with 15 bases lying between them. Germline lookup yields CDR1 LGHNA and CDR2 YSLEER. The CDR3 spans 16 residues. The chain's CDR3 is CASSQDRGHPFYGYTF. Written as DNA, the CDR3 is TGCGCCAGCAGCCAAGATAGGGGCCATCCGTTCTATGGCTACACCTTC.

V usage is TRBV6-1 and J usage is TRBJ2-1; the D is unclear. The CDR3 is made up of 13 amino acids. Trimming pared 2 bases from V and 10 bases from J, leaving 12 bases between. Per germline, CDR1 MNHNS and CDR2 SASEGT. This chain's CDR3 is CASSEPPHGEQFF. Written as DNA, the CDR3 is TGTGCCAGCAGTGAACCCCCCCACGGGGAGCAGTTCTTC.

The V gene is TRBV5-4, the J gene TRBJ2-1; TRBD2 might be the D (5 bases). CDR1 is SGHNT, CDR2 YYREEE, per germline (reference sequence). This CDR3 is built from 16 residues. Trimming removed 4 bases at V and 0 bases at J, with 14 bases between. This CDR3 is CASSRSSPLSYNEQFF. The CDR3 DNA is TGTGCCAGCAGCCGTTCTAGCCCCCTCTCCTACAATGAGCAGTTCTTC.